The clone carrying this T cell receptor beta chain was detected a few times. Original handling: Counts of nucleated cells, estimated from reference gene primer amplification, were obtained. The table came from immunoSEQ multiplex PCR; TCRdb's copy has only in-frame clones and leaves some out. V and J calls and clone size follow that table, whereas D and trimming were derived from the DNA. The sample has 110,000 to 150,000 clones; 76% are singletons. These data belong to a study of blood T cell repertoires in COVID-19. The overall study: Material from acute and convalescent COVID-19 was sourced from the United States, Italy and Spain. The cDNA or gDNA used as material had been derived from T cells, B-cell-depleted T cells, or PBMCs.

Germline CDR1 MNHEY, CDR2 SMNVEV (reference sequence). The V and J ends lost 2 bases and 5 bases respectively, with 11 bases between them. The length of the CDR3 is 14 residues. The clonotype was recovered from a man in his fifties or sixties with acute or convalescent COVID-19. This rearrangement joins TRBV27 to TRBJ2-3; possible D gene TRBD2, 6 bases. Material for sequencing was peripheral blood. CDR3 residues: CASSLTSLRDTQYF. As DNA, the CDR3 is TGTGCCAGCAGTTTAACTAGCTTGAGAGATACGCAGTATTTT.